This T cell receptor beta chain emerged from a study of blood T cell repertoires in COVID-19. Study details: Sources were T cells, B-cell-depleted T cells, or PBMCs; the material itself was cDNA or gDNA.

Per germline, CDR1 SGHRS and CDR2 YFSETQ. The CDR3 is 16 amino acids. The V gene end was trimmed by 3 bases and the J gene end by 1 base; junction bases not matched to a gene: 4. Produced via immunoSEQ multiplex PCR; TCRdb's table is partial and in-frame only. This table holds nearly 80,000 clones, roughly 87% found once. This TCR derives from a woman older than 75 with active or convalescent COVID-19. The sample comprised peripheral blood. The rearrangement links TRBV5-1 to TRBJ2-3, with TRBD2 matching 11 bases. CDR3 region: CASSSGLAARTDTQYF. In nucleotides, the CDR3 is TGCGCCAGCAGCTCGGGACTAGCGGCACGCACAGATACGCAGTATTTT.